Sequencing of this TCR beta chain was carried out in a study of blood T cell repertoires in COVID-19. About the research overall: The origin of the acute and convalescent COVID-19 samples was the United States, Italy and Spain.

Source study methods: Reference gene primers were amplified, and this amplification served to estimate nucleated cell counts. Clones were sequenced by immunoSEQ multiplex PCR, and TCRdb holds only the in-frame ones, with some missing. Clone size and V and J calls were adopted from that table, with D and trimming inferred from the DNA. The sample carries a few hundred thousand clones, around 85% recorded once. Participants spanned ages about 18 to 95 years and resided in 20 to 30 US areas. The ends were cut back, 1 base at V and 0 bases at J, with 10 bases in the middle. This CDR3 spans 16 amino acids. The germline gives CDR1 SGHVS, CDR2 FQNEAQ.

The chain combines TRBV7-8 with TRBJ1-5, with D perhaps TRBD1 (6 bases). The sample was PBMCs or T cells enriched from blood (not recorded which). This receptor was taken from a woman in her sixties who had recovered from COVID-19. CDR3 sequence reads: CASSLEGQYSNQPQHF. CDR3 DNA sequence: TGTGCCAGCAGCTTAGAAGGACAGTATAGCAATCAGCCCCAGCATTTT.